These 22 T cell receptor beta chains were sequenced from one sample in a study of blood T cell repertoires in COVID-19. The data were produced by immunoSEQ multiplex PCR, yet TCRdb's version contains in-frame clones alone and is incomplete. The data show approximately 92,000 clones, with around 83% seen just once and approximately 12% held by the top ten. The sample was peripheral blood. The source is a woman aged 55-75 years in a cohort sampled during active or convalescent COVID-19.

The chain joins TRBV25-1 to TRBJ2-2, with a possible D match to TRBD2 (5 bases). Germline values: CDR1 MGHDK, CDR2 SYGVNS. The V and J ends lost 8 bases and 3 bases respectively, with 13 bases between them. The CDR3 has 14 amino acids. CDR3 amino acids: CASPYGDDTGELFF. DNA for the CDR3: TGTGCCAGCCCCTACGGGGATGACACCGGGGAGCTGTTTTTT.

The gene calls are TRBV27 and TRBJ2-5; 7 positions agree with TRBD2. The germline V gene has CDR1 MNHEY and CDR2 SMNVEV (reference sequence). The CDR3 is 14 amino acids. Trimming took 6 bases from V and 3 from J; bases not matched to a gene: 7. CDR3 loop: CASSTKGREETQYF. The CDR3, as DNA: TGTGCCAGCAGCACGAAGGGGAGGGAAGAGACCCAGTACTTC.

The rearrangement uses TRBV2 and TRBJ2-1; D uncertain. The CDR3 spans 13 residues. Trimming stripped 8 bases from V and 0 bases from J, with 8 bases between. Germline CDR1 is SNHLY and CDR2 is FYNNEI. CDR3 sequence reads: CASGLSSYNEQFF. The CDR3 DNA reads as TGTGCCAGCGGGCTAAGCTCCTACAATGAGCAGTTCTTC. Full variable domain (remainder filled in from reference TRBV2 and TRBJ2-1): EPEVTQTPSHQVTQMGQEVILRCVPISNHLYFYWYRQILGQKVEFLVSFYNNEISEKSEIFDDQFSVERPDGSNFTLKIRSTKLEDSAMYFCASGLSSYNEQFFGPGTRLTVL.

This chain connects TRBV5-1 to TRBJ1-6; 8 bases align to TRBD1. With 5 bases clipped from V and 7 bases from J, the junction kept 11 bases outside the gene matches. Germline V gives CDR1 SGHRS, CDR2 YFSETQ. The CDR3 spans 16 residues. The CDR3 sequence is CASRFSTGGGNSPLHF. The CDR3 coding sequence is TGCGCCAGCAGGTTCTCCACAGGGGGAGGGAATTCACCCCTCCACTTT.

The table lists this clone with a few counts. V usage is TRBV19 and J usage is TRBJ2-3; TRBD2 is a possible D gene (6 bases). Between the trimmed V and J ends, which lost 4 bases and 11 bases, there was a span of 16 bases. The CDR3 contains 13 residues. From germline, CDR1 is LNHDA and CDR2 SQIVND (reference sequence). The CDR3 nucleotides are TGTGCCAGTAGTACATCCGGGACTGGAGAGCAGTATTTT. This gives the protein CASSTSGTGEQYF.

This sequence joins TRBV20-1 and TRBJ2-5; D is perhaps TRBD1 (5 bases). Germline V gives CDR1 DFQATT, CDR2 SNEGSKA (reference sequence). The CDR3 contains 16 residues. V was shortened by 3 bases and J by 5 bases, with 22 bases between the two germline ends. For the CDR3, the DNA is TGCAGTGCTAGTAGGATCGGACACCCACCGGAGGAGACCCAGTACTTC. This encodes CSASRIGHPPEETQYF.

There are a few counts of this clone. The rearrangement links TRBV10-3 to TRBJ1-5; 7 bases map to TRBD1. The CDR3 is 14 residues long. Trimming cost V 6 bases and J 2 bases; bases outside gene matches: 4. The germline CDR1 and CDR2 sequences are ENHRY and SYGVKD. DNA of the CDR3: TGTGCCATCAGGCAAACAGGGGGCAATCAGCCCCAGCATTTT. This translates into CAIRQTGGNQPQHF.

Regarding this clone: At the DNA level, this CDR3 is encoded by other sequences in the same sample as well. This chain links TRBV5-1 with TRBJ1-3; D is undetermined. The length of the CDR3 is 16 residues. The germline V gene has CDR1 SGHRS and CDR2 YFSETQ. V lost 0 bases, J lost 0 bases, and 10 bases lay in between. Here the CDR3 reads CASSLAGINSGNTIYF. Written as DNA, the CDR3 is TGCGCCAGCAGCTTGGCTGGCATCAACTCTGGAAACACCATATATTTT.

The chain links TRBV5-1 to TRBJ2-2, with 8 bases that match TRBD1. Trimming removed 4 bases from V and 3 bases from J; junction bases left unmatched: 5. CDR1 and CDR2 (germline): SGHRS, YFSETQ. The CDR3 loop spans 15 amino acids. The CDR3 reads CASSGSGGYTGELFF. The DNA of the CDR3 is TGCGCCAGCAGCGGATCAGGGGGCTACACCGGGGAGCTGTTTTTT.

This sequence joins TRBV6-5 and TRBJ2-5, with 9 bases identical to TRBD2. Per germline, CDR1 MNHEY and CDR2 SVGAGI. This CDR3 comprises 13 residues. CDR3 in amino acids: CVHSASGTETQYF. The CDR3 DNA sequence: TGTGTCCACTCGGCTAGCGGGACAGAGACCCAGTACTTC.

The chain recombines TRBV16 with TRBJ1-2; the D is unclear. This CDR3 spans 13 amino acids. V was shortened by 2 bases and J by 8 bases, with 12 bases between the two germline ends. Germline values: CDR1 KGHSY, CDR2 FQNENV. The CDR3 sequence is CASSQGALGGYTF. The CDR3 DNA reads TGTGCCAGCAGCCAAGGTGCTCTGGGCGGCTACACCTTC.

The chain has TRBV9 and TRBJ1-5; D ambiguous. Between the trimmed V and J ends, which lost 4 bases and 1 base, there was a span of 6 bases. The length of the CDR3 is 13 residues. The V gene's germline CDR1 is SGDLS and CDR2 YYNGEE. The CDR3 DNA is TGTGCCAGCAGCCCCGGGAGCAATCAGCCCCAGCATTTT. It encodes CASSPGSNQPQHF.

V is TRBV12-3 or TRBV12-4 and J is TRBJ2-1; 8 bases align to TRBD1. This CDR3 comprises 13 residues. The junction had 3 bases not matched to a gene; V was cut back by 5 bases and J by 6 bases. In DNA form, the CDR3 reads TGTGCCAGCAGTCCAACAGGGGGCAATGAGCAGTTCTTC. This codes for CASSPTGGNEQFF.

V is TRBV20-1 and J is TRBJ2-1; D may be TRBD2 (6 bases). Germline loops: CDR1 DFQATT, CDR2 SNEGSKA (reference sequence). Trimming stripped 1 base from V and 12 bases from J, with 10 bases between. The CDR3 consists of 11 residues. The CDR3 region is CSARASGRQFF. CDR3 DNA sequence: TGCAGTGCTAGAGCTTCCGGGAGGCAGTTCTTC.

V usage is TRBV10-3 and J usage is TRBJ2-1; 11 nucleotides line up with TRBD2. Germline trimming cut 10 bases from V and 3 bases from J; bases unmatched to any gene: 8. This CDR3 has 15 amino acids. Germline lookup yields CDR1 ENHRY and CDR2 SYGVKD. CDR3 region: CATAAGTSGYNEQFF. In DNA, the CDR3 is TGTGCCACGGCCGCCGGGACTAGCGGCTACAATGAGCAGTTCTTC.

The chain couples TRBV5-4 to TRBJ2-5; TRBD1 matches 8 bases. In germline, CDR1 is SGHNT, CDR2 YYREEE (reference sequence). V lost 2 bases and J lost 4; bases outside the gene matches: 7. This CDR3 comprises 15 residues. CDR3 bases: TGTGCCAGCAGCTTCAGGGGGCAATACGCAGAGACCCAGTACTTC. Its translation: CASSFRGQYAETQYF. Full variable domain (remainder filled in from reference TRBV5-4 and TRBJ2-5): ETGVTQSPTHLIKTRGQQVTLRCSSQSGHNTVSWYQQALGQGPQFIFQYYREEENGRGNFPPRFSGLQFPNYSSELNVNALELDDSALYLCASSFRGQYAETQYFGPGTRLLVL.

This clone was seen a few times. V and J are TRBV5-4 and TRBJ1-5; 7 bases agree with TRBD1. Germline V lookup: CDR1 SGHNT, CDR2 YYREEE (reference sequence). J was trimmed by 12 bases and V by 3 bases; bases with no gene match: 9. CDR3 length: 13 amino acids. CDR3 residues: CASSWGETGNQHF. The CDR3 DNA follows: TGTGCCAGCAGCTGGGGGGAGACAGGGAACCAGCATTTT.

This clone was observed a single time. The V gene is TRBV3-1 (or the pseudogene TRBV3-2), the J gene TRBJ1-1; TRBD1 matches 11 bases. Germline values: CDR1 LGHDT, CDR2 YNNKEL (reference sequence). The CDR3 has 15 amino acids. Trimming cost V 1 base and J 7 bases; bases outside gene matches: 5. Here the CDR3 reads CASSQGRTGGSEAFF. As DNA, the CDR3 is TGTGCCAGCAGCCAAGGTCGGACAGGGGGCAGTGAAGCTTTCTTT.

This chain uses TRBV2 with TRBJ1-2, with 8 positions matching TRBD1. Germline V gives CDR1 SNHLY, CDR2 FYNNEI. V shed 9 bases, J shed 5 bases, and the junction held 8 bases outside the gene matches. This CDR3 spans 13 amino acids. CDR3 bases: TGTGCCAGTGGGACAGGAGCATCTTATGGCTACACCTTC. This sequence encodes CASGTGASYGYTF.

The rearrangement uses TRBV7-2 and TRBJ2-7; D not certain. CDR3 length equals 12 residues. Germline assignment: CDR1 SGHTA and CDR2 FQGNSA. The germline V and J ends were trimmed by 5 bases and 1 base, with 6 bases remaining between them. CDR3 nucleotides: TGTGCCAGCAGCGCCCTATCCTACGAGCAGTACTTC. Protein: CASSALSYEQYF.

V and J are TRBV29-1 and TRBJ2-7; perhaps TRBD2 as D (6 bases). Looked up from germline, CDR1 is SQVTM and CDR2 is ANQGSEA. V dropped 6 bases and J dropped 9 bases, with 15 bases sitting between them. This CDR3 is built from 11 residues. CDR3 sequence: CSVRDPRGQYF. The CDR3 bases are TGCAGCGTGCGGGACCCTCGGGGGCAGTACTTC.

This clone was detected a few times. This chain links TRBV27 with TRBJ2-3; D is perhaps TRBD2 (6 bases). The CDR3 loop spans 15 amino acids. CDR1 and CDR2 (germline): MNHEY, SMNVEV (reference sequence). V lost 3 bases and J 4 bases, leaving 14 bases between the germline ends. DNA of the CDR3: TGTGCCAGCAGTTTCGGGGGACCAGGGTCAGATACGCAGTATTTT. Translation: CASSFGGPGSDTQYF.